The source of this TCR beta chain is a study of cytomegalovirus exposure and HLA in healthy donors. Findings of the study overall: An analysis was carried out later, and it reportedly showed fewer N-insertions in an Asian-associated ancestry cluster than the approximately 660-donor mean. The study recorded about 160 TCR beta chains that were cytomegalovirus-associated.

The junction had 14 bases not matched to a gene; V was cut back by 6 bases and J by 3 bases. The CDR3 covers 16 residues. Germline CDR1 and CDR2: SGHNT and YYREEE (reference sequence). Remarks on this clone: Its cognate antigen is unknown.

PCR involved 60 Vbeta and 13 Jbeta primers. Clones were sequenced by immunoSEQ multiplex PCR, and TCRdb holds only the in-frame ones, with some missing. The table lists tens of thousands of clones, around nine tenths of them singletons. This receptor was identified in a man younger than 40 in good health and CMV-seropositive. The specimen was PBMCs. J is TRBJ1-2 and V is TRBV5-4; 7 bases map to TRBD1. The CDR3 DNA follows: TGTGCCAGCACCTTTGAAAAACAGGGGAATCACTATGGCTACACCTTC. Protein sequence: CASTFEKQGNHYGYTF.